This TCR beta chain was found in a study of T-cell reconstitution after alpha-beta-depleted transplantation in children. Unique molecular identifiers were incorporated into the prepared TCRbeta library. In TCRdb, the PCR reads were re-called with MiXCR into one record per CDR3 protein. Of nearly 400,000 distinct CDR3 sequences detected, approximately 20% appear once; the ten largest clones hold approximately 3.9%. V shed 0 bases and J shed 10 bases, with 16 bases lying between them. This CDR3 comprises 15 residues. Germline V lookup: CDR1 MNHEY, CDR2 SVGAGI. This clonotype has only a few counts. The V and J genes are TRBV6-5 and TRBJ1-5; D ambiguous. Specimen: PBMCs from the stem cell graft donor, collected from the stem cell graft. The TCR was taken from a human donor who donated a stem cell graft to a child with acute myeloid leukemia. The CDR3 spells CASSYSLFVSDPQHF. The CDR3, as DNA: TGTGCCAGCAGTTACTCACTTTTCGTCAGTGATCCCCAGCATTTT.